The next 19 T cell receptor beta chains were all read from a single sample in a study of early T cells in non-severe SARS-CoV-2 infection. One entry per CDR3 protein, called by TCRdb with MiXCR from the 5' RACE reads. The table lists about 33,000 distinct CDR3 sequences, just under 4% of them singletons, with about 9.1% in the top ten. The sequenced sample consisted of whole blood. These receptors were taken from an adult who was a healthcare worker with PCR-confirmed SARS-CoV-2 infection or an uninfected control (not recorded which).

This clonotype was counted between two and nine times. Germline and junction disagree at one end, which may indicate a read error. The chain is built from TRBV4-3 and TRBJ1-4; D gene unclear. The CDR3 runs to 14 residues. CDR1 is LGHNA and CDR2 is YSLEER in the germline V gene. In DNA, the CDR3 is TGCGCCAGCAGCCAAATAGGTCCTAACGAAAAACTGTTTTTT. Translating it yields CASSQIGPNEKLFF.

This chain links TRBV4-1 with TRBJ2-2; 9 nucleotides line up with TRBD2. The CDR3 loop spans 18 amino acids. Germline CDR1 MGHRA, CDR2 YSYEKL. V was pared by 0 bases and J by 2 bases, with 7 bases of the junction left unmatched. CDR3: CASSQDFRAGGNTGELFF. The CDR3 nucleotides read TGCGCCAGCAGCCAAGATTTCCGAGCGGGAGGTAACACCGGGGAGCTGTTTTTT.

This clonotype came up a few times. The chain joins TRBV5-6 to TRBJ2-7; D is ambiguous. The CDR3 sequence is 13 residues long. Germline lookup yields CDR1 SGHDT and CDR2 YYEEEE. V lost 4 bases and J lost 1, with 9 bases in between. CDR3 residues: CASSPGPSYEQYF. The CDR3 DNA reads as TGTGCCAGCAGCCCCGGTCCATCCTACGAGCAGTACTTC.

The CDR3 DNA reads as TGTGCCAGCTCACCTACCCTATATAGCAATCAGCCCCAGCATTTT. Translation gives CASSPTLYSNQPQHF. The rearrangement joins TRBV18 to TRBJ1-5; D ambiguous. The ends were cut back, 3 bases at V and 0 bases at J, with 9 bases in the middle. The CDR3 has 15 amino acids. Germline lookup yields CDR1 KGHSH and CDR2 LQKENI.

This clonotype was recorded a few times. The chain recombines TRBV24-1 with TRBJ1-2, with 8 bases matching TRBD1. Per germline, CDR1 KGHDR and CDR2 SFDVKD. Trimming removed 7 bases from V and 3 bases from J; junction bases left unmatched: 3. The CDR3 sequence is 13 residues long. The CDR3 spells CATSETGDYGYTF. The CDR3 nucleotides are TGTGCCACCAGCGAGACAGGGGACTATGGCTACACCTTC.

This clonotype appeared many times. CDR3 in DNA: TGCAGTGCTAGAGTCTTTGCGTCCAGCTCCTACGAGCAGTACTTC. This codes for CSARVFASSSYEQYF. The chain combines TRBV20-1 with TRBJ2-7; D is unresolved. With 1 base removed from V and 0 bases from J, the gap between germline ends came to 13 bases. The V gene's germline CDR1 is DFQATT and CDR2 SNEGSKA (reference sequence). CDR3 length: 15 residues.

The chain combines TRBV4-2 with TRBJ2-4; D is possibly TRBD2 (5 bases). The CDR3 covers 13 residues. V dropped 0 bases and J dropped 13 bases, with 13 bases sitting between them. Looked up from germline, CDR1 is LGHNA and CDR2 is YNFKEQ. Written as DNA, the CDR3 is TGTGCCAGCAGCCAAGAGAGCCTAGCTATCCAGTACTTC. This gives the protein CASSQESLAIQYF.

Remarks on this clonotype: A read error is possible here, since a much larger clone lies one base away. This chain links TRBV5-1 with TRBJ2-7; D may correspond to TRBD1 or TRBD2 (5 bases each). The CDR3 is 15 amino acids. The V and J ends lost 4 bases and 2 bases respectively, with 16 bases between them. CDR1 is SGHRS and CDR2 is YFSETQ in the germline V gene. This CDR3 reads CASSPGTGFPYEQYV. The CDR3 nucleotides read TGCGCCAGCAGCCCCGGGACGGGATTCCCCTACGAGCAGTACGTC.

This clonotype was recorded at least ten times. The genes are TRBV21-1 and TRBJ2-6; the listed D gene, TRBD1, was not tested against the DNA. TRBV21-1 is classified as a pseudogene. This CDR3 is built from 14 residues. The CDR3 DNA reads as TGTGCCAGCAGGCCAGGGACTGGGGCCAACGTCCTGACTTTC. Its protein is CASRPGTGANVLTF.

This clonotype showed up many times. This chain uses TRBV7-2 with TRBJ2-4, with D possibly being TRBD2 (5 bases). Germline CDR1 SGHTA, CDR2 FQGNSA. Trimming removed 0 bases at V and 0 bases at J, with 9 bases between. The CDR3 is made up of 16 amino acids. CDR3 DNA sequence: TGTGCCAGCAGCTTAGCTGAGGGTCTAGCCAAAAACATTCAGTACTTC. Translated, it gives CASSLAEGLAKNIQYF.

The CDR3 here is CASREGLLTDTQYF. In DNA, the CDR3 is TGTGCCAGCAGGGAGGGACTTCTCACAGATACGCAGTATTTT. The chain couples TRBV2 to TRBJ2-3; a weak D match, TRBD2 (6 bases). V lost 6 bases and J 2 bases, leaving 12 bases between the germline ends. The CDR3 loop spans 14 amino acids. Germline loops: CDR1 SNHLY, CDR2 FYNNEI.

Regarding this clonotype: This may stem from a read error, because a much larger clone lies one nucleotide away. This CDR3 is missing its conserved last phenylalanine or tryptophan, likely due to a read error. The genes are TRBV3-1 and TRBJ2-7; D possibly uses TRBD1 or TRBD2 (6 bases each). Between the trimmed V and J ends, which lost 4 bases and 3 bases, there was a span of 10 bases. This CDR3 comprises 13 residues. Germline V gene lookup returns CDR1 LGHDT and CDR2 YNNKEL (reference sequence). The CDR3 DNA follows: TGTGCCAGCAGCCGGGGGGCAGGCTACGAGCAGTACCTC. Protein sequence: CASSRGAGYEQYL.

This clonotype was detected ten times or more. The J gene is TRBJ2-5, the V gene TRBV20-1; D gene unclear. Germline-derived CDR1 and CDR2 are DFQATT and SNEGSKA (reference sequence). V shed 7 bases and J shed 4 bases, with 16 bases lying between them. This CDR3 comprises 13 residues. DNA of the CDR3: TGCAGTGTTCCGCGCGGAGTAGGAGAGACCCAGTACTTC. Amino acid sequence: CSVPRGVGETQYF.

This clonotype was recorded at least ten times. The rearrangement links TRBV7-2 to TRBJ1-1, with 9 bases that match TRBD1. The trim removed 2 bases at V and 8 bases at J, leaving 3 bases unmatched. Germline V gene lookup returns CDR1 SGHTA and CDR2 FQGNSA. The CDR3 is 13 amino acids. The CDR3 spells CASSLTGTGEAFF. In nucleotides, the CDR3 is TGTGCCAGCAGCTTAACCGGGACAGGGGAAGCTTTCTTT.

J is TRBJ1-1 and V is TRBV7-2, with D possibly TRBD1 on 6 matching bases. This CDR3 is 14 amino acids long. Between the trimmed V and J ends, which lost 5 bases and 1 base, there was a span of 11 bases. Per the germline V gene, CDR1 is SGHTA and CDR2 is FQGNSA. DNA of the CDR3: TGTGCCAGCAGCCACGGACAGAGGAACACTGAAGCTTTCTTT. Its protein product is CASSHGQRNTEAFF. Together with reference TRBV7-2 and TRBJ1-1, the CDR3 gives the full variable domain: GAGVSQSPSNKVTEKGKDVELRCDPISGHTALYWYRQSLGQGLEFLIYFQGNSAPDKSGLPSDRFSAERTGGSVSTLTIQRTQQEDSAVYLCASSHGQRNTEAFFGQGTRLTVV.

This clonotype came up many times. The CDR3 DNA is TGTGCCATCAGTGATCGGGGGACAGGCACAGATACGCAGTATTTT. This codes for CAISDRGTGTDTQYF. The J gene is TRBJ2-3, the V gene TRBV10-3; possible D gene TRBD1, 7 bases. The CDR3 spans 15 residues. Germline CDR1 is ENHRY and CDR2 is SYGVKD. V was cut by 3 bases and J by 1 base, with 11 bases left in between.

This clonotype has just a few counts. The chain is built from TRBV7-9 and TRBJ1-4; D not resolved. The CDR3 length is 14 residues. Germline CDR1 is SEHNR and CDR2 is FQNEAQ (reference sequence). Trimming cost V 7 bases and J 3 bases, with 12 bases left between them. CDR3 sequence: CASTLGSSNEKLFF. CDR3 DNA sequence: TGTGCCAGCACCCTAGGGAGTTCTAATGAAAAACTGTTTTTT.

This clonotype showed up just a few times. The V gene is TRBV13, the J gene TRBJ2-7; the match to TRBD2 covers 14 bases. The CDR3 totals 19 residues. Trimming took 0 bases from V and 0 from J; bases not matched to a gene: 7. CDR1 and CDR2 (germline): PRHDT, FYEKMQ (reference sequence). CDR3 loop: CASSLGSFGTSGGSYEQYF. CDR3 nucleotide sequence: TGTGCCAGCAGCTTAGGCTCTTTCGGGACTAGCGGGGGCTCCTACGAGCAGTACTTC.

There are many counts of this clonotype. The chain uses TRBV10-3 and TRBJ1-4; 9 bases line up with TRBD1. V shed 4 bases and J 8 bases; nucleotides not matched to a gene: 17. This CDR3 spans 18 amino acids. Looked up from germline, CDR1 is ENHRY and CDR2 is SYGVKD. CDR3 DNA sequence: TGTGCCATCAGTGGGACGGGACAGGGAGAAGCGGGCCGGGAAAAACTGTTTTTT. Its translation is CAISGTGQGEAGREKLFF.